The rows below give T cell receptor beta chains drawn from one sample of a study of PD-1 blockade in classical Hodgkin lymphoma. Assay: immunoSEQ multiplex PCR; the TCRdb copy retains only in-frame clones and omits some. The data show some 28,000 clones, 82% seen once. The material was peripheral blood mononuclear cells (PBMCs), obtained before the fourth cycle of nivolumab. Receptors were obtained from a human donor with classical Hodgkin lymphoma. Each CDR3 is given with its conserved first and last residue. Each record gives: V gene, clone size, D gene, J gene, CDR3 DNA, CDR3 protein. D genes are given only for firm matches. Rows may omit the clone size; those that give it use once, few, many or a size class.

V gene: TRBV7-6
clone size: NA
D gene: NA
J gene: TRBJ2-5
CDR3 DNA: TGTGCCAGCAGCCGGTCGGAGGGGGAGACCCAGTACTTC
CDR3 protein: CASSRSEGETQYF

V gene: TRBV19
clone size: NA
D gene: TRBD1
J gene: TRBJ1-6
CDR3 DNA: TGTGCCAGTAGTCCGGAGACAGGGTTGAATTCACCCCTCCACTTT
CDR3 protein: CASSPETGLNSPLHF

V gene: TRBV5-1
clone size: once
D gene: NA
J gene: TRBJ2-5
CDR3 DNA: TGCGCCAGCAGCTTGCTCGGGGGTCGAGAGACCCAGTACTTC
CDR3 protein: CASSLLGGRETQYF

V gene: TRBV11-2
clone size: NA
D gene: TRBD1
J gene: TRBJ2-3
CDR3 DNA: TGTGCCAGCAGCTTAGCGGGACAGGGCACAGATACGCAGTATTTT
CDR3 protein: CASSLAGQGTDTQYF

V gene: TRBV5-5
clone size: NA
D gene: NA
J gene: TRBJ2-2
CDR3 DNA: TGTGCCAGCAACTTACTCGGGACGTTCGGAAACACCGGGGAGCTGTTTTTT
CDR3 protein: CASNLLGTFGNTGELFF

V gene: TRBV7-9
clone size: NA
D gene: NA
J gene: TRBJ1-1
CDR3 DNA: TGTGCCAGCAGCCAAGAAGGGACTGAAGCTTTCTTT
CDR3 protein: CASSQEGTEAFF

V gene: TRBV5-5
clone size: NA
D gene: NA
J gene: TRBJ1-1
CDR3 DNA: TGTGCCAGCAGCTTTTGGAACACTGAAGCTTTCTTT
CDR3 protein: CASSFWNTEAFF

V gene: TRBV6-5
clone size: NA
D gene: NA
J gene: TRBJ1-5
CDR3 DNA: TGTGCCAGCAGTTACTCCCTCGACAGTAATCAGCCCCAGCATTTT
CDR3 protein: CASSYSLDSNQPQHF

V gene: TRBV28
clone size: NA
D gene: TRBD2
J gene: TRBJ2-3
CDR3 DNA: TGTGCCAGCAGTTTCGCGGGACTAGCAAGGGAGAACACAGATACGCAGTATTTT
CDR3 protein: CASSFAGLARENTDTQYF

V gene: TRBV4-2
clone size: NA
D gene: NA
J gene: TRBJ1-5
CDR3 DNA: TGTGCCAGCAGCCAAGAAGGGGGGGATCCGGGTAATCAGCCCCAGCATTTT
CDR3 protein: CASSQEGGDPGNQPQHF

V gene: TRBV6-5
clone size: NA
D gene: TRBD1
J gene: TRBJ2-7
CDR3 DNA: TGTGCCAGCAGTTACCGGTGGACAGGGGGCAGGTACGAGCAGTACTTC
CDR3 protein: CASSYRWTGGRYEQYF